This is a list of T cell receptor beta chains from one sample in a study of T cell repertoires in cytomegalovirus infection. TCRdb re-analysed the reads in MiXCR, keeping a single row per CDR3 protein. The sample carries 150,000 to 200,000 distinct CDR3 sequences, 28% recorded once. Sequencing input: PBMCs. The receptors originated from a human donor in good health (CMV status not recorded). Some clones in this sample may be carry-over from other donors' samples. The CDR3 runs from the conserved cysteine through the conserved F or W. Each record gives: clone size, J gene, D gene, V gene, CDR3 DNA, CDR3 protein. D genes are given only for firm matches. Only some rows state a clone size, as once, few, many or a class for expanded clones.

abundance: NA
j_gene: TRBJ2-7
d_gene: NA
v_gene: TRBV7-3
CDR3nt: TGTGCCAGCAGCCGAGGACAAGACTACGAGCAGTACTTC
CDR3aa: CASSRGQDYEQYF

abundance: once
j_gene: TRBJ1-5
d_gene: NA
v_gene: TRBV5-6
CDR3nt: TGTGCCAGCAGCTTGGAAGGGGGCAATCAGCCCCAGCATTTT
CDR3aa: CASSLEGGNQPQHF

abundance: many
j_gene: TRBJ2-1
d_gene: NA
v_gene: TRBV6-2/TRBV6-3
CDR3nt: TGTGCCAGCAGTTACTTGGGAGTCGGAGAGCACAATGAGCAGTTCTTC
CDR3aa: CASSYLGVGEHNEQFF

abundance: many
j_gene: TRBJ1-4
d_gene: TRBD1
v_gene: TRBV12-3/TRBV12-4
CDR3nt: TGTGCCAGCAGTTCGGTAATGGACAGGGGGCACACTAATGAAAAACTGTTTTTT
CDR3aa: CASSSVMDRGHTNEKLFF

abundance: NA
j_gene: TRBJ2-7
d_gene: TRBD1
v_gene: TRBV7-6
CDR3nt: TGTGCCAGCAGCTCCGACAGGGGGTGGGCCTACGAGCAGTACTTC
CDR3aa: CASSSDRGWAYEQYF

abundance: many
j_gene: TRBJ2-4
d_gene: TRBD2
v_gene: TRBV7-2
CDR3nt: TGTGCCAGCAGTCGATCGCGGGGGGCCGAGATTCAGTACTTC
CDR3aa: CASSRSRGAEIQYF

abundance: few
j_gene: TRBJ1-1
d_gene: TRBD1
v_gene: TRBV5-6
CDR3nt: TGTGCCAGCAGCTTGGCTGGACAGGGCATGAACACTGAAGCTTTCTTT
CDR3aa: CASSLAGQGMNTEAFF

abundance: NA
j_gene: TRBJ1-4
d_gene: NA
v_gene: TRBV5-1
CDR3nt: TGCGCCAGCAGCCCACAGGGAGAGGGTGAAAAACTGTTTTTT
CDR3aa: CASSPQGEGEKLFF

abundance: few
j_gene: TRBJ1-2
d_gene: NA
v_gene: TRBV5-6
CDR3nt: TGTGCCAGCAGCTTGATACAGGATGGCTACACCTTC
CDR3aa: CASSLIQDGYTF

abundance: NA
j_gene: TRBJ1-2
d_gene: TRBD1
v_gene: TRBV10-3
CDR3nt: TGTGCCATCAGCGGTGGACAGGGTGACTATGGCTACACCTTC
CDR3aa: CAISGGQGDYGYTF

abundance: NA
j_gene: TRBJ1-1
d_gene: NA
v_gene: TRBV7-2
CDR3nt: TGTGCCAGCAGCGTCAGGCCCAACACTGAAGCTTTCTTT
CDR3aa: CASSVRPNTEAFF

abundance: few
j_gene: TRBJ1-3
d_gene: NA
v_gene: TRBV7-2
CDR3nt: TGTGCCAGTGAACCAGGGGCAGGGAGGGCGAACACCATATATTTT
CDR3aa: CASEPGAGRANTIYF

abundance: NA
j_gene: TRBJ2-2
d_gene: NA
v_gene: TRBV6-2/TRBV6-3
CDR3nt: TGTGCCAGCAGTTACCGCCTCGGGAAATTCAGGGGAGGCACCGGGGAGCTGTTTTTT
CDR3aa: CASSYRLGKFRGGTGELFF

abundance: NA
j_gene: TRBJ1-5
d_gene: TRBD1
v_gene: TRBV3-1
CDR3nt: TGTGCCAGCAGCCCCCGAGGACAGGTCAATCAGCCCCAGCATTTT
CDR3aa: CASSPRGQVNQPQHF

abundance: many
j_gene: TRBJ1-2
d_gene: TRBD1
v_gene: TRBV19
CDR3nt: TGTGCCAGTAGTCCGGGACAGAAGGACTATGGCTACACCTTC
CDR3aa: CASSPGQKDYGYTF

abundance: NA
j_gene: TRBJ1-5
d_gene: TRBD1
v_gene: TRBV6-1
CDR3nt: TGTGCCAGCAGACTAGGGACAGCATTAGATCAGCCCCAGCATTTT
CDR3aa: CASRLGTALDQPQHF

abundance: NA
j_gene: TRBJ1-5
d_gene: NA
v_gene: TRBV20-1
CDR3nt: TGCAGTGCTAGAGGGCACAACCTTCCTCCGTATCAGCCCCAGCATTTT
CDR3aa: CSARGHNLPPYQPQHF

abundance: NA
j_gene: TRBJ2-3
d_gene: NA
v_gene: TRBV4-1
CDR3nt: TGCGCCAGCAGCCTTAGGGAAGATACGCAGTATTTT
CDR3aa: CASSLREDTQYF

abundance: few
j_gene: TRBJ1-4
d_gene: NA
v_gene: TRBV7-2
CDR3nt: TGTGCCAGCAGCTTAGGAGTAACTAATGAAAAACTGTTTTTT
CDR3aa: CASSLGVTNEKLFF

abundance: many
j_gene: TRBJ1-1
d_gene: TRBD1
v_gene: TRBV12-3/TRBV12-4
CDR3nt: TGTGCCAGCAGCGGAGGTTTCTGGACAGGGGGCAAAACGAACACTGAAGCTTTCTTT
CDR3aa: CASSGGFWTGGKTNTEAFF

abundance: NA
j_gene: TRBJ2-6
d_gene: TRBD2
v_gene: TRBV20-1
CDR3nt: TGCAGTGCACCGGGCGGGGGTCCCGGGGCCAACGTCCTGACTTTC
CDR3aa: CSAPGGGPGANVLTF

abundance: NA
j_gene: TRBJ1-5
d_gene: NA
v_gene: TRBV5-1
CDR3nt: TGCGCCAGCAGCTTGGATCAGGGTTCGAATCAGCCCCAGCATTTT
CDR3aa: CASSLDQGSNQPQHF

abundance: NA
j_gene: TRBJ1-3
d_gene: NA
v_gene: TRBV27
CDR3nt: TGTGCCAGCAGTTTATACCCCCAAGAGGCAGTCGGAAACACCATATATTTT
CDR3aa: CASSLYPQEAVGNTIYF

abundance: NA
j_gene: TRBJ1-2
d_gene: TRBD1
v_gene: TRBV7-8
CDR3nt: TGTGCCAGCAGCTTAGCCCAGGGACAGGGAAACTATGGCTACACCTTC
CDR3aa: CASSLAQGQGNYGYTF

abundance: NA
j_gene: TRBJ2-7
d_gene: NA
v_gene: TRBV7-2
CDR3nt: TGTGCCAGCCGAAGGGGAGATGGCTACGAGCAGTACTTC
CDR3aa: CASRRGDGYEQYF

abundance: NA
j_gene: TRBJ2-7
d_gene: TRBD1
v_gene: TRBV4-1
CDR3nt: TGCGCCAGCAGCCAAAACGAACAGGGGGCTATGAACGAGCAGTACTTC
CDR3aa: CASSQNEQGAMNEQYF

abundance: NA
j_gene: TRBJ2-2
d_gene: NA
v_gene: TRBV7-2
CDR3nt: TGTGCCAGCAGCTTAGGACTGGGCACCGGGGAGCTGTTTTTT
CDR3aa: CASSLGLGTGELFF

abundance: NA
j_gene: TRBJ2-7
d_gene: NA
v_gene: TRBV15
CDR3nt: TGTGCCACCAGCAGAGAGAGGGCGACCTACGAGCAGTACTTC
CDR3aa: CATSRERATYEQYF

abundance: few
j_gene: TRBJ1-2
d_gene: NA
v_gene: TRBV6-5
CDR3nt: TGTGCCAGCAGTTACTCGAACTCGGCCGTTGGCTACACCTTC
CDR3aa: CASSYSNSAVGYTF

abundance: NA
j_gene: TRBJ1-1
d_gene: NA
v_gene: TRBV19
CDR3nt: TGTGCCAGTAGTATCTCCACAGTGAACACTGAAGCTTTCTTT
CDR3aa: CASSISTVNTEAFF

abundance: NA
j_gene: TRBJ1-1
d_gene: NA
v_gene: TRBV7-9
CDR3nt: TGTGCCAGCAGCTCTAATATGGGTCCTACTGAAGCTTTCTTT
CDR3aa: CASSSNMGPTEAFF

abundance: NA
j_gene: TRBJ2-7
d_gene: TRBD1
v_gene: TRBV25-1
CDR3nt: TGTGCCAGCAGTGAATCAGGACAGGGATACGAGCAGTACTTC
CDR3aa: CASSESGQGYEQYF

abundance: many
j_gene: TRBJ1-1
d_gene: TRBD1
v_gene: TRBV7-2
CDR3nt: TGTGCCAGCACCGATTGGGGGGGACAGCAAGAAGCTTTCTTT
CDR3aa: CASTDWGGQQEAFF

abundance: few
j_gene: TRBJ2-2
d_gene: NA
v_gene: TRBV19
CDR3nt: TGTGCCAGTACACCGGGGTACACCGGGGAGCTGTTTTTT
CDR3aa: CASTPGYTGELFF

abundance: few
j_gene: TRBJ1-1
d_gene: NA
v_gene: TRBV7-9
CDR3nt: TGTGCCAGCAGCTTAGCGAAAGGTGAAGCTTTCTTT
CDR3aa: CASSLAKGEAFF

abundance: few
j_gene: TRBJ2-1
d_gene: NA
v_gene: TRBV25-1
CDR3nt: TGTGCCAGCAGTGAATATTCAGGGGGGAGCTCCTACAATGAGCAGTTCTTC
CDR3aa: CASSEYSGGSSYNEQFF

abundance: NA
j_gene: TRBJ2-5
d_gene: NA
v_gene: TRBV5-5
CDR3nt: TGTGCCAGCAGCACCCCGACAGGACAAGAGACCCAGTACTTC
CDR3aa: CASSTPTGQETQYF

abundance: NA
j_gene: TRBJ2-3
d_gene: NA
v_gene: TRBV7-2
CDR3nt: TGTGCCAGCAGCCCCCCTGGGCGGGGAGGCACAGATACGCAGTATTTT
CDR3aa: CASSPPGRGGTDTQYF

abundance: few
j_gene: TRBJ1-2
d_gene: NA
v_gene: TRBV3-1
CDR3nt: TGTGCCAGCAGCCAAGACTCCGGGGCTAAGAACTACACCTTC
CDR3aa: CASSQDSGAKNYTF